The clone carrying this TCR beta chain was observed a single time. The sample comes from a study of blood T cell repertoires in COVID-19. Across the study: Some COVID-19 samples were acute and others convalescent; all came from the United States, Italy and Spain.

With 2 bases removed from V and 4 bases from J, the gap between germline ends came to 9 bases. Germline V CDR1 and CDR2: LGHNA, YSLEER. The CDR3 loop spans 14 amino acids. Produced via immunoSEQ multiplex PCR; TCRdb's table is partial and in-frame only. Of 100,000 to 150,000 clones in the sample, 85% are singletons; the top ten hold around 6.3%. The sequencing input was peripheral blood. The clonotype was recovered from a man older than 75 with active or convalescent COVID-19. J is TRBJ1-5 and V is TRBV4-3; D call uncertain. The CDR3 sequence: CASSQSPLNQPQHF. The CDR3 nucleotides read TGCGCCAGCAGCCAATCTCCCTTAAATCAGCCCCAGCATTTT.